The clone carrying this TCR beta chain was counted at least ten times. TCRdb passed the RT-PCR reads through MiXCR, listing each CDR3 protein once. The table has 200,000 to 250,000 distinct CDR3 sequences, roughly 14% seen once. This entry comes from a study of patients and donors after allogeneic stem cell transplantation. CDR1 and CDR2 from the germline V gene are MNHEY and SMNVEV (reference sequence). CDR3 length: 18 residues. V lost 0 bases, J lost 2 bases, and 7 bases stayed unmatched. The TCR sequence derives from a human donor who was either an allogeneic HSCT recipient or a stem cell or donor lymphocyte infusion donor (not recorded which). It is not recorded whose cells these are; they may come from a transplant donor. The chain employs TRBV27 and TRBJ2-3, with 11 bases aligning to TRBD2. Input material: blood, either unsorted or a sorted T cell fraction (not recorded which). The CDR3 reads CASSLSAPSGGNTDTQYF. As DNA, the CDR3 is TGTGCCAGCAGTTTATCGGCCCCTAGCGGGGGGAACACAGATACGCAGTATTTT.